The text below deals with one TCR beta chain. What it binds is not known. This entry comes from a study of vaccination effects on CD4 cells after COVID-19. The overall study: After the second dose, samples were taken at median day 72. A few million PBMC were seeded per well and grown in the presence of about 9.5 IU/ml IL-2 and around 10 ug/ml peptides.

Study outcomes and limitations: Convalescent patients numbered few in the study; early post-infection timepoints were missing entirely.

TCRdb's table, derived via immunoSEQ multiplex PCR, lists solely in-frame clones and lacks some. Found here are approximately 47,000 clones, roughly three quarters of them singletons; the top ten hold around 6.7%. V dropped 7 bases and J dropped 5; count of bases not matched to a gene: 8. Germline V gene data show CDR1 as LNHDA and CDR2 as SQIVND (reference sequence). CDR3 length: 14 residues. The culture ran for around ten days before CD4+ T cells were isolated. Of the BNT162b2 and mRNA-1273 vaccines, participants received two doses of one or the other. Cultures had half their medium replaced with IL-2 medium on days 3 and 7.

This clonotype originated in a human donor who received a COVID-19 vaccine. The specimen was CD4+ T cells from PBMCs cultured without peptide, collected after COVID-19 vaccination. V is TRBV19 and J is TRBJ2-1; 7 bases line up with TRBD2. CDR3 bases: TGTGCCAGTAACCGGGGGGAGGGAGACAATGAGCAGTTCTTC. Residues: CASNRGEGDNEQFF.